Included here is one T cell receptor beta chain sequence, with context. Its matching antigen is unknown. The CDR3 has 16 amino acids. Germline V gene lookup returns CDR1 SNHLY and CDR2 FYNNEI. V lost 1 base and J lost 0; bases outside the gene matches: 4. The data are from a study of cytomegalovirus exposure and HLA in healthy donors. Study conclusions and caveats: Many donors carried some public TCRs, although rarity characterized most TCR sequences. A later analysis, which compared TCR beta chains of equal frequency, found the HLA-associated ones more clonally expanded. Researchers reported in a later analysis that a missense DCLRE1C variant was tied to TCR beta V- and J-gene trimming.

Amplification used 60 Vbeta primers and 13 Jbeta primers. Repertoires were generated with immunoSEQ multiplex PCR, while TCRdb's copy carries only in-frame clones and drops some. The sample has some 130,000 clones, roughly 80% seen once. The J gene is TRBJ2-3, the V gene TRBV2, with 7 bases aligning to TRBD2. The sequenced sample was PBMCs. The source is a young man in good health and CMV-seronegative. The CDR3 nucleotides read TGTGCCAGCAGTGAAGGGGCTAGCGGTAGCACAGATACGCAGTATTTT. This sequence encodes CASSEGASGSTDTQYF.